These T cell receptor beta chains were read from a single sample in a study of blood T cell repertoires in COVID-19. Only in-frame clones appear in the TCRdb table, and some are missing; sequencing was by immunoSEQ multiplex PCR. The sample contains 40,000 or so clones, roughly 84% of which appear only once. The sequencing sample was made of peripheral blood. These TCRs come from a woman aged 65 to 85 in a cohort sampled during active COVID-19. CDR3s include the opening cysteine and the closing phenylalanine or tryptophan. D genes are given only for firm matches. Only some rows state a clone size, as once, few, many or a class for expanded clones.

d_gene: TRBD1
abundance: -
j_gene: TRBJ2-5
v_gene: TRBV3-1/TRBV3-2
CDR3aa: CASTFPGQGAETQYF
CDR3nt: TGTGCCAGCACCTTCCCGGGACAGGGGGCGGAGACCCAGTACTTC

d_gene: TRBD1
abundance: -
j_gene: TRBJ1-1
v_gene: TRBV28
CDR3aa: CASSQNRGRSTEAFF
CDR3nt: TGTGCCAGCAGTCAAAACAGGGGGCGGAGTACTGAAGCTTTCTTT

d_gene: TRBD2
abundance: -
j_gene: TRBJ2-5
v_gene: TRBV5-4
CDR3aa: CASSATSANQETQYF
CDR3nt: TGTGCCAGCAGCGCGACTAGCGCCAACCAAGAGACCCAGTACTTC

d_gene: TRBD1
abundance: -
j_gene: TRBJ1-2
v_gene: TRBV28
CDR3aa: CASSLGQEHYGYTF
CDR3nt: TGTGCCAGCAGTTTGGGACAGGAACACTATGGCTACACCTTC

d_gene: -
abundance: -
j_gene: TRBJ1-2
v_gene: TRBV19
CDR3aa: CATRTGNDYGYTF
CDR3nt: TGTGCCACCCGAACCGGGAATGACTATGGCTACACCTTC

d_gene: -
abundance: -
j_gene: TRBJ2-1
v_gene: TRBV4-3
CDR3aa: CASSGAGTSRGNEQFF
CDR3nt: TGCGCCAGCAGCGGGGCGGGGACTTCAAGAGGCAATGAGCAGTTCTTC

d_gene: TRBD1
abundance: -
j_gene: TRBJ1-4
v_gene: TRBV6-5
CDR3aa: CASSYGTGFEKLFF
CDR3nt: TGTGCCAGCAGTTATGGGACAGGGTTTGAAAAACTGTTTTTT

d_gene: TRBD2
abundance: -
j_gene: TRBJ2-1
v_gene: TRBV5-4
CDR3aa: CASSSAAGVPYNEQFF
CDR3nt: TGTGCCAGCAGCTCAGCAGCGGGAGTCCCCTACAATGAGCAGTTCTTC

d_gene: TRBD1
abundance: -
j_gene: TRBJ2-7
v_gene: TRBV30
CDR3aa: CAWSVGDSSYEQYF
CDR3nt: TGTGCCTGGAGTGTAGGGGACAGCTCCTACGAGCAGTACTTC

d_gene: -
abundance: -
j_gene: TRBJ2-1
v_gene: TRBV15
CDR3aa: CATSRERLGGGEQFF
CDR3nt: TGTGCCACCAGCAGAGAACGGCTAGGGGGGGGTGAGCAGTTCTTC

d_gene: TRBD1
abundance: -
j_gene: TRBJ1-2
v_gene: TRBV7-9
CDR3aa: CASSLAGQYGYTF
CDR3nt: TGTGCCAGCAGCTTAGCGGGACAGTATGGCTACACCTTC

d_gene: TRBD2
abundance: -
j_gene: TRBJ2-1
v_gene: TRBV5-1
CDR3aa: CASSPLAGANNEQFF
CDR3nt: TGCGCCAGCAGCCCACTAGCGGGAGCGAACAATGAGCAGTTCTTC

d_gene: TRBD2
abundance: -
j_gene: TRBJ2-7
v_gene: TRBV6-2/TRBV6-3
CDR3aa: CASSYLGGEVYEQYF
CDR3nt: TGTGCCAGCAGTTACCTCGGGGGGGAAGTTTACGAGCAGTACTTC

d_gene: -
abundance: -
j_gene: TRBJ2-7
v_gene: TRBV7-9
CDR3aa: CASSRVGAGYEQYF
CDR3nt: TGTGCCAGCAGCCGTGTTGGGGCAGGGTACGAGCAGTACTTC

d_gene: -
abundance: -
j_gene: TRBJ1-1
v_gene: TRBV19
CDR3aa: CASSGVGVGTEAFF
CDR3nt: TGTGCCAGTAGTGGGGTGGGAGTTGGCACTGAAGCTTTCTTT

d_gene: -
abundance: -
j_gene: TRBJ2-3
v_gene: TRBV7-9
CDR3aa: CASSPGVVPDTQYF
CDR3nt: TGTGCCAGCAGCCCCGGGGTGGTCCCAGATACGCAGTATTTT

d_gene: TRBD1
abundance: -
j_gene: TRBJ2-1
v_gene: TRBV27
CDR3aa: CASSFLLGRGTGRLHEQFF
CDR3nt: TGTGCCAGCAGTTTCTTGTTGGGTCGGGGGACAGGGCGTCTGCATGAGCAGTTCTTC

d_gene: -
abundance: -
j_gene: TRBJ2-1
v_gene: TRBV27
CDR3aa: CASSLDRPVYNEQFF
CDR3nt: TGTGCCAGCAGTCTCGACAGGCCAGTATACAATGAGCAGTTCTTC

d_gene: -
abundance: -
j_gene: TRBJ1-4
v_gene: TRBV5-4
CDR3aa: CASSEKTGINEKLFF
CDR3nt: TGTGCCAGCAGCGAGAAAACAGGGATAAATGAAAAACTGTTTTTT

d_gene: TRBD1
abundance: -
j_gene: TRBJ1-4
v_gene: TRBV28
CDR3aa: CASSRQGYNEKLFF
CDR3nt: TGTGCCAGCAGTAGACAGGGGTATAATGAAAAACTGTTTTTT

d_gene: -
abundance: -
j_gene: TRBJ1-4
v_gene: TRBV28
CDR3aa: CASSFRVGEKLFF
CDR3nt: TGTGCCAGCAGTTTCAGGGTAGGGGAAAAACTGTTTTTT

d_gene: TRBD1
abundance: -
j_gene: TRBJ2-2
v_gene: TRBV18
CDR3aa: CASSQTLGTGTGELFF
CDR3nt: TGTGCCAGCTCACAAACTCTTGGGACAGGCACCGGGGAGCTGTTTTTT

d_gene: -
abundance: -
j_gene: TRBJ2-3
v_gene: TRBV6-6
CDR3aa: CASSYGDWNTDTQYF
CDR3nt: TGTGCCAGCAGTTACGGAGACTGGAACACAGATACGCAGTATTTT

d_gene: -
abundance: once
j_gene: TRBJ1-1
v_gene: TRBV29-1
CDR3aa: CSVGRGTLNTEAFF
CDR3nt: TGCAGCGTTGGACGAGGGACTCTCAACACTGAAGCTTTCTTT

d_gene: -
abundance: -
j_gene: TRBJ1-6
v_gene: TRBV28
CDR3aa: CASSLIRGVNSPLHF
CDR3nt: TGTGCCAGCAGTTTAATCAGGGGTGTGAATTCACCCCTCCACTTT

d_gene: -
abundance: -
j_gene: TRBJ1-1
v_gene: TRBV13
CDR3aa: CASSLGQGSMNTEAFF
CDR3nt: TGTGCCAGCAGCTTAGGGCAGGGGAGTATGAACACTGAAGCTTTCTTT

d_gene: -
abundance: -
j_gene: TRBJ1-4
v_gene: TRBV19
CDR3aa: CASSTVHTGTANEKLFF
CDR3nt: TGTGCCAGTAGTACCGTCCATACAGGGACCGCTAATGAAAAACTGTTTTTT

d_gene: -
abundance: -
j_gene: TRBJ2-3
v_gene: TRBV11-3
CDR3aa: CASSPRGGGIPGDTQYF
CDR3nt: TGTGCCAGCAGCCCCCGAGGGGGCGGGATACCAGGAGATACGCAGTATTTT

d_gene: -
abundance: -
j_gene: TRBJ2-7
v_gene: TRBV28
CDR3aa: CASRTGGGEQYF
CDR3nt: TGTGCCAGCAGAACCGGTGGAGGCGAGCAGTACTTC

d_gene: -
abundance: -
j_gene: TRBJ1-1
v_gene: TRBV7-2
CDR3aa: CASSFRGMVVGTEAFF
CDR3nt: TGTGCCAGCAGCTTCAGAGGTATGGTCGTAGGCACTGAAGCTTTCTTT

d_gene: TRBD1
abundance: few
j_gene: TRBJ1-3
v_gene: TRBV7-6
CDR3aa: CASSRRDRGSGNTIYF
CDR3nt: TGTGCCAGCAGCCGCCGGGACAGGGGTTCTGGAAACACCATATATTTT

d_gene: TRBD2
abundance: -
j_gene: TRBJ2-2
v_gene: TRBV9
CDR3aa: CASSVGTSGRANTGELFF
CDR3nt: TGTGCCAGCAGCGTTGGGACTAGCGGGAGGGCGAACACCGGGGAGCTGTTTTTT

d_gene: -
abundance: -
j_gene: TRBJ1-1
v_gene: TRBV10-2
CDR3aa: CASSETGPNTEAFF
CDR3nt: TGCGCCAGCAGTGAGACAGGGCCGAACACTGAAGCTTTCTTT

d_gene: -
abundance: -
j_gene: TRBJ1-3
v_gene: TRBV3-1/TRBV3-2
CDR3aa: CASSQGAISGNTIYF
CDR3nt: TGTGCCAGCAGCCAAGGGGCGATATCTGGAAACACCATATATTTT

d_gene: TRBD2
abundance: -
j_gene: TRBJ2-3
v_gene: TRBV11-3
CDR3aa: CASSLGVAGSTDTQYF
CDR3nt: TGTGCCAGCAGCTTAGGAGTAGCGGGAAGCACAGATACGCAGTATTTT

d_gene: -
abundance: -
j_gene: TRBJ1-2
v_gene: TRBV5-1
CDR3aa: CASSLQLRDGYTF
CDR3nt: TGCGCCAGCAGCTTACAACTCAGGGATGGCTACACCTTC

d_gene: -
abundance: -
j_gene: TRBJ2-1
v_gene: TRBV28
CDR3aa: CASRLVTASYNEQFF
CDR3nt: TGTGCCAGCCGACTAGTTACAGCCTCCTACAATGAGCAGTTCTTC

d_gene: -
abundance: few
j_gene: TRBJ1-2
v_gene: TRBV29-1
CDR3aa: CSVLLQDNYGYTF
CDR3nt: TGCAGCGTCCTATTACAGGACAACTATGGCTACACCTTC

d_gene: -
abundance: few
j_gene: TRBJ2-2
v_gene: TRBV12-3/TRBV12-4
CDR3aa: CASSPDTGELFF
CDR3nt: TGTGCCAGCAGTCCCGACACCGGGGAGCTGTTTTTT

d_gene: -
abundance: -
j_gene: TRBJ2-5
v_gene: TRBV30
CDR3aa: CAWSPGTYVQETQYF
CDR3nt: TGTGCCTGGAGTCCAGGGACTTACGTTCAAGAGACCCAGTACTTC

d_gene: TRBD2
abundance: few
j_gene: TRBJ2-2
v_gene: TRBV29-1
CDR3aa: CSAVREAPGELFF
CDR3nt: TGCAGCGCCGTTCGGGAGGCCCCCGGGGAGCTGTTTTTT

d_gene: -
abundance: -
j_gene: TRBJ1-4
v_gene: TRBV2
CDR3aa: CASPGATENEKLFF
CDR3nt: TGTGCCAGCCCTGGCGCTACGGAGAATGAAAAACTGTTTTTT

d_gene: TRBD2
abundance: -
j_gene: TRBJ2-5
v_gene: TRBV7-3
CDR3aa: CASSLGAGAGQETQYF
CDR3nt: TGTGCCAGCAGCTTAGGGGCGGGAGCGGGCCAAGAGACCCAGTACTTC

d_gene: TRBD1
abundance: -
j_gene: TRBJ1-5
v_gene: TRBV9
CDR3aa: CASSVGTGWNQPQHF
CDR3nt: TGTGCCAGCAGCGTCGGGACAGGGTGGAATCAGCCCCAGCATTTT

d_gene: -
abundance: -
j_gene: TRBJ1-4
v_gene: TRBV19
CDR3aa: CASSVRQEINEKLFF
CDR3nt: TGTGCCAGTAGTGTGAGACAGGAGATTAATGAAAAACTGTTTTTT

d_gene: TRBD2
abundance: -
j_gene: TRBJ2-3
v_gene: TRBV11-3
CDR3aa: CASSWGLAGSTDTQYF
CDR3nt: TGTGCCAGCAGCTGGGGACTAGCGGGAAGCACAGATACGCAGTATTTT